What follows are 7 T cell receptor beta chains derived from one specimen sequenced in a study of T cell repertoires in cytomegalovirus infection. TCRdb re-derived calls from the reads in MiXCR, one entry per CDR3 protein. The sample has 490,000 or so distinct CDR3 sequences, approximately 11% seen once; the top ten hold about a tenth. Material: PBMCs. These receptor sequences come from a human donor in good health (CMV status not recorded). Some clones in this sample may be carry-over from other donors' samples.

Many counts were recorded for this clonotype. The chain joins TRBV2 to TRBJ2-3; 9 bases fit TRBD1. Germline V gene data show CDR1 as SNHLY and CDR2 as FYNNEI. This CDR3 comprises 15 residues. V shed 5 bases, J shed 4 bases, and the junction held 7 bases outside the gene matches. The DNA of the CDR3 is TGTGCCAGCAGTTTTGCGGACAGGGGTTCAGATACGCAGTATTTT. It encodes CASSFADRGSDTQYF.

The chain recombines TRBV28 with TRBJ1-5; D unclear. This CDR3 has 13 amino acids. Trimming left V 6 bases short and J 3 bases short, with 9 bases between. Germline CDR1 MDHEN, CDR2 SYDVKM. CDR3 in amino acids: CASSSGFNQPQHF. The CDR3 coding sequence is TGTGCCAGCAGCAGTGGATTCAATCAGCCCCAGCATTTT.

This clonotype was picked up many times. V and J are TRBV6-6 and TRBJ1-2; D uncertain. Trimming shortened V by 7 bases and J by 6 bases, and 12 bases separated the two germline ends. Per the germline V gene, CDR1 is MNHNY and CDR2 is SVGAGI (reference sequence). CDR3 length equals 12 residues. CDR3 coding DNA: TGTGCCAGCACCGCCTTTCGGCATGGCTACACCTTC. Translation: CASTAFRHGYTF.

This clonotype was counted ten times or more. This sequence joins TRBV3-1 and TRBJ2-7, with a possible D match to TRBD1 (6 bases). CDR3 length equals 17 residues. Germline V lookup: CDR1 LGHDT, CDR2 YNNKEL (reference sequence). The V end was cut by 0 bases, the J end by 0 bases, with 15 bases between. In DNA form, the CDR3 reads TGTGCCAGCAGCCAAGATCTTGGGCAGGGGTACTCCTACGAGCAGTACTTC. Residues: CASSQDLGQGYSYEQYF.

V usage is TRBV2 and J usage is TRBJ1-3; D ambiguous. Germline lookup yields CDR1 SNHLY and CDR2 FYNNEI. Trimming took off 4 bases at V and 0 bases at J, with 7 bases between the two ends. There are 14 residues in the CDR3. CDR3 loop: CASSASHSGNTIYF. CDR3 DNA sequence: TGTGCCAGCAGTGCCTCGCACTCTGGAAACACCATATATTTT.

This clonotype was counted at least ten times. The chain carries TRBV11-2 and TRBJ2-7, with 8 bases identical to TRBD2. The CDR3 spans 15 residues. CDR1 and CDR2 (germline): SGHAT, FQNNGV. The V gene end was trimmed by 4 bases and the J gene end by 5 bases; junction bases not matched to a gene: 10. CDR3 sequence: CASSSPGGGLHEQYF. The CDR3 DNA reads TGTGCCAGCAGCTCCCCCGGGGGGGGCCTCCACGAGCAGTACTTC.

The chain is built from TRBV4-2 and TRBJ2-2; D ambiguous. Germline V lookup: CDR1 LGHNA, CDR2 YNFKEQ. V was trimmed by 0 bases and J by 3 bases, leaving 11 bases between them. The CDR3 length is 16 residues. In nucleotides, the CDR3 is TGTGCCAGCAGCCAAGAAAGGACGGGTTACACCGGGGAGCTGTTTTTT. Protein sequence: CASSQERTGYTGELFF.